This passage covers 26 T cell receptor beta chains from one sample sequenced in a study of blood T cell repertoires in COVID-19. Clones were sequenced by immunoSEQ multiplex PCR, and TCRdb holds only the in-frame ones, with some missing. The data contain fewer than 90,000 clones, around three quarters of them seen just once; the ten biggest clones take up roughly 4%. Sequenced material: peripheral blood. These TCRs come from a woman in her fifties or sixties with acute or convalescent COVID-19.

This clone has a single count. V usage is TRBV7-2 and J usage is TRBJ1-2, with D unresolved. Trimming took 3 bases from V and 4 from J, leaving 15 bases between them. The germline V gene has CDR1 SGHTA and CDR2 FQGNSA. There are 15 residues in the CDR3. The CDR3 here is CASSFRRELGYGYTF. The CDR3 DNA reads TGTGCCAGCAGCTTTAGGAGGGAGCTGGGCTATGGCTACACCTTC.

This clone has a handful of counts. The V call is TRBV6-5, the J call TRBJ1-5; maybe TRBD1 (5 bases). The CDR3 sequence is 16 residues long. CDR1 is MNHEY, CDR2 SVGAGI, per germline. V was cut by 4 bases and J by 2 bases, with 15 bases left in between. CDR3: CASSSIGGAGNQPQHF. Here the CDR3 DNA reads TGTGCCAGCAGTTCGATCGGCGGGGCAGGCAATCAGCCCCAGCATTTT.

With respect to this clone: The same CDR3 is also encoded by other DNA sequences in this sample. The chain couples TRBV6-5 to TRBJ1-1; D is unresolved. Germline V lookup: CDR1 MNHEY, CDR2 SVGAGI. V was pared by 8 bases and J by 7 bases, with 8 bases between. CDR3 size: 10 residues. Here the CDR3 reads CASGPLEAFF. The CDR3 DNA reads TGTGCCAGCGGGCCGCTTGAAGCTTTCTTT.

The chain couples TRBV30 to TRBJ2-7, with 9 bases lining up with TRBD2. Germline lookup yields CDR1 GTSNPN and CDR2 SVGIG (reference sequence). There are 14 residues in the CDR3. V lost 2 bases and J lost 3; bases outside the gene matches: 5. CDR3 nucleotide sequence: TGTGCCTGGAGTCGACTAGCGGTTCTCTACGAGCAGTACTTC. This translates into CAWSRLAVLYEQYF.

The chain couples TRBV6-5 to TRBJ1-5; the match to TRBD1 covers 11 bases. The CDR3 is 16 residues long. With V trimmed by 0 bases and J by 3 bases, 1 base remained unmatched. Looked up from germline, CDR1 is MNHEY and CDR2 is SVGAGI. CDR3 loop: CASSYSDRGPNQPQHF. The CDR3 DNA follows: TGTGCCAGCAGTTACTCGGACAGGGGGCCCAATCAGCCCCAGCATTTT.

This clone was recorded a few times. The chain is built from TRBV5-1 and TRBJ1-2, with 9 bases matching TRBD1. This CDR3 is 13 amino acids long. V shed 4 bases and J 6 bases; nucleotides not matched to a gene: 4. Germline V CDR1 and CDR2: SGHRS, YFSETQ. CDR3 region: CASSLRQGDGYTF. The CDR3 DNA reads TGCGCCAGCAGCCTGAGACAGGGGGATGGCTACACCTTC.

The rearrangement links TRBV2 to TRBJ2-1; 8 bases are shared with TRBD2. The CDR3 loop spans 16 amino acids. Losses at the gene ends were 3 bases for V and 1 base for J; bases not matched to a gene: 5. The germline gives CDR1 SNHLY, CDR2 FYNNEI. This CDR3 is CASSEGSGGSYNEQFF. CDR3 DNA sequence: TGTGCCAGCAGTGAGGGAAGCGGGGGTTCCTACAATGAGCAGTTCTTC.

The CDR3 DNA reads TGTGCCAGCAGCCTAACACAGGACTACACAGATACGCAGTATTTT. It codes for CASSLTQDYTDTQYF. The V call is TRBV5-6, the J call TRBJ2-3; TRBD2 might be the D (6 bases). V was cut by 4 bases and J by 2 bases, with 14 bases left in between. This CDR3 spans 15 amino acids. Germline V gene data show CDR1 as SGHDT and CDR2 as YYEEEE.

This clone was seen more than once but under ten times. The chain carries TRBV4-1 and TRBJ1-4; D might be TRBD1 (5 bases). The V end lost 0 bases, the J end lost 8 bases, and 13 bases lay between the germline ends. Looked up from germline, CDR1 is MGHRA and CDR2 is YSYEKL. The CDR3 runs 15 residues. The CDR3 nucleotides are TGCGCCAGCAGCCAAGAGGGCCTCGGGGGGGAAAAACTGTTTTTT. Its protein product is CASSQEGLGGEKLFF.

For the CDR3, the DNA is TGTGCCAGTAGCTATTCGGGGTTTGTTAACTATGGCTACACCTTC. Translated, it gives CASSYSGFVNYGYTF. The J gene is TRBJ1-2, the V gene TRBV19; no clear D gene. Trimming stripped 6 bases from V and 1 base from J, with 15 bases between. The CDR3 covers 15 residues. Germline values: CDR1 LNHDA, CDR2 SQIVND (reference sequence).

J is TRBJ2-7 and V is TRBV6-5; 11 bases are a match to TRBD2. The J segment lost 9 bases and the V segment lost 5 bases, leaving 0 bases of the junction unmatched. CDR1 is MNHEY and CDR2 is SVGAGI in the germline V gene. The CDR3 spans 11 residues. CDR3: CASSLAGGQYF. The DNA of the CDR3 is TGTGCCAGCAGTCTAGCGGGGGGGCAGTACTTC.

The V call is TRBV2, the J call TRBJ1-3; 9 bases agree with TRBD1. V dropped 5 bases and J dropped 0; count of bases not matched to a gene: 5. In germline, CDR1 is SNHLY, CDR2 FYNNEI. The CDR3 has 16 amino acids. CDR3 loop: CASSKGQGTSGNTIYF. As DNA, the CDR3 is TGTGCCAGCAGTAAAGGACAGGGGACCTCTGGAAACACCATATATTTT.

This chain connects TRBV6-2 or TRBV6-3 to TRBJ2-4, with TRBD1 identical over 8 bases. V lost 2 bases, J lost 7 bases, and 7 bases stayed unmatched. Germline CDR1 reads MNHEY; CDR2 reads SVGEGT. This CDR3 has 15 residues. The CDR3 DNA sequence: TGTGCCAGCAGTTACCAGGGGGCTTGGAGTAACATTCAGTACTTC. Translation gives CASSYQGAWSNIQYF.

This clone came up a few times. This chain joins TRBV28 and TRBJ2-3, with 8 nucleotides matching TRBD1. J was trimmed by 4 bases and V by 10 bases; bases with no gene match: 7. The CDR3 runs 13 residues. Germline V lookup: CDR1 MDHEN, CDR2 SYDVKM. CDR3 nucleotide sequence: TGTGCCACGGGACAGGTTTCGGCAGATACGCAGTATTTT. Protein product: CATGQVSADTQYF.

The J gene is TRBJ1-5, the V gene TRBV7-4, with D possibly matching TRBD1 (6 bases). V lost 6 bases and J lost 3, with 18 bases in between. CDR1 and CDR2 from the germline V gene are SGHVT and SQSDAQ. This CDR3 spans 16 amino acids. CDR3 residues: CASRLGQFLNNQPQHF. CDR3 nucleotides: TGTGCCAGCAGGCTAGGACAGTTCCTTAACAATCAGCCCCAGCATTTT.

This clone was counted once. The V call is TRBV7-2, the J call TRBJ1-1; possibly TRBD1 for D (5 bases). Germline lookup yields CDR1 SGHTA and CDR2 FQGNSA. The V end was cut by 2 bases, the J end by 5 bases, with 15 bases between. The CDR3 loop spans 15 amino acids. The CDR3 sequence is CASSLSFGAGTEAFF. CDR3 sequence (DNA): TGTGCCAGCAGCTTAAGTTTTGGGGCGGGAACTGAAGCTTTCTTT.

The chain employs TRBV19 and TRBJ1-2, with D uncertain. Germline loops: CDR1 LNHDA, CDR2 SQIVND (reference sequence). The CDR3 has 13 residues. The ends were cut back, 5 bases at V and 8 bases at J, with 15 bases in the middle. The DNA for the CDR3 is TGTGCCAGTAGTCCGGCTGGGCCGTCGGGCTACACCTTC. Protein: CASSPAGPSGYTF. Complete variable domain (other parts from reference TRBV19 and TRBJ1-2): DGGITQSPKYLFRKEGQNVTLSCEQNLNHDAMYWYRQDPGQGLRLIYYSQIVNDFQKGDIAEGYSVSREKKESFPLTVTSAQKNPTAFYLCASSPAGPSGYTFGSGTRLTVV.

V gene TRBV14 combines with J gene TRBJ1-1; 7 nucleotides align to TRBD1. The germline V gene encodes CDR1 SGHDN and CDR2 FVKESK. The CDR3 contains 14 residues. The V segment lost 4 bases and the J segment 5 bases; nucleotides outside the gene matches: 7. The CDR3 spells CASSPLTGPTEAFF. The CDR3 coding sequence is TGTGCCAGCAGCCCCCTGACAGGGCCAACTGAAGCTTTCTTT.

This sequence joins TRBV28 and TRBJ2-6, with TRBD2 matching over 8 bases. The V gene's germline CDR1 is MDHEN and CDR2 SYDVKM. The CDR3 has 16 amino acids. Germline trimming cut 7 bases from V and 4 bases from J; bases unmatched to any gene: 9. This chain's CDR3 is CASKAGGATGANVLTF. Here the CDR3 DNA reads TGTGCCAGCAAGGCGGGGGGCGCAACCGGGGCCAACGTCCTGACTTTC.

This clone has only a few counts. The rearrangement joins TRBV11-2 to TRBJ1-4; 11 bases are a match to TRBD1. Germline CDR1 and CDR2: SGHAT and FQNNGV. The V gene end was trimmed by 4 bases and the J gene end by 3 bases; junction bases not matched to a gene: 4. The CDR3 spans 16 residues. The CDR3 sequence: CASSSGDRGANEKLFF. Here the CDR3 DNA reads TGTGCCAGCAGCTCCGGGGACAGGGGGGCTAATGAAAAACTGTTTTTT.

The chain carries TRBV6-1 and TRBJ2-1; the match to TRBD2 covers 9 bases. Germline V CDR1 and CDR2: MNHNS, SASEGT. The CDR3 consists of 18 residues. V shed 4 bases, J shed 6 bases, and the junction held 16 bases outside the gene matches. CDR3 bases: TGTGCCAGCAGTGGTAGCGGGGGACCGGTCCTTGCCCCCAATGAGCAGTTCTTC. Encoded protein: CASSGSGGPVLAPNEQFF.

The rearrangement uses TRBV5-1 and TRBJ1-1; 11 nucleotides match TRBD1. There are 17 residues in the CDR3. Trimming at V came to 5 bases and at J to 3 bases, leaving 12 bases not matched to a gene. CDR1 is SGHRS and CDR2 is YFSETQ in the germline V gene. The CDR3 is CASRPRTGGGSDTEAFF. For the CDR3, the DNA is TGCGCCAGCAGGCCGAGGACAGGGGGCGGATCGGACACTGAAGCTTTCTTT.

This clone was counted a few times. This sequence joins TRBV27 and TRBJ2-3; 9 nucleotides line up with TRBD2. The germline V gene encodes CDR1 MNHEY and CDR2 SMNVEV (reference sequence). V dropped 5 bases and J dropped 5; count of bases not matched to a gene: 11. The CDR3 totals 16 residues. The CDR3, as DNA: TGTGCCAGCAGTCCCGTTAGCGGGGGTATATTAGATACGCAGTATTTT. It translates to CASSPVSGGILDTQYF.

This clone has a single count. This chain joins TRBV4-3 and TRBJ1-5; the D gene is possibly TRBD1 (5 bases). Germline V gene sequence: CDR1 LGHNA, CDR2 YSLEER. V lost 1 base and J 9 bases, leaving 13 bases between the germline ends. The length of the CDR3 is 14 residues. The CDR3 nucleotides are TGCGCCAGCAGCCAAGGTACAGGCCCAGGGCCCCAGCATTTT. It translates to CASSQGTGPGPQHF.

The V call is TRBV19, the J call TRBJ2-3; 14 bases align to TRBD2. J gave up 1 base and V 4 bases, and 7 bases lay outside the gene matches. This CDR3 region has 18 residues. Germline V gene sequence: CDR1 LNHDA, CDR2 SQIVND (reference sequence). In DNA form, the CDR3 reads TGTGCCAGTAGTAATCGACTAGCGGGGGGGCGGGGCACAGATACGCAGTATTTT. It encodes CASSNRLAGGRGTDTQYF.

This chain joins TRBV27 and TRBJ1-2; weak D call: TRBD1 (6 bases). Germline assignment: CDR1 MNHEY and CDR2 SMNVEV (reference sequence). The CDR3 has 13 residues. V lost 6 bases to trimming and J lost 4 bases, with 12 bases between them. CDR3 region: CASSYSGAYGYTF. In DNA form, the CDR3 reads TGTGCCAGCAGCTATTCAGGGGCCTATGGCTACACCTTC.